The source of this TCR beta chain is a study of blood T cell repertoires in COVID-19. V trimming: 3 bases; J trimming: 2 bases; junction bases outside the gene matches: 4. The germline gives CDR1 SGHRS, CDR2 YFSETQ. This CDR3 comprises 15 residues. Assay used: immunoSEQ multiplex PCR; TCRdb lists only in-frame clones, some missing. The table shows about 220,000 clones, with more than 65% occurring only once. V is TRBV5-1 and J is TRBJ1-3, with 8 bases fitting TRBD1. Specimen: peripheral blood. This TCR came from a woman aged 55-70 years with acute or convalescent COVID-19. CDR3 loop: CASSSGQGTGNTIYF. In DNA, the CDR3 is TGCGCCAGCAGCTCTGGACAGGGTACTGGAAACACCATATATTTT.